The 13 T cell receptor beta chains listed next were all sequenced from one sample in a study of OX40 agonist ivuxolimab in advanced cancers. The protocol was immunoSEQ multiplex PCR, while the TCRdb copy is restricted to in-frame clones and leaves out a portion. In the table there are tens of thousands of clones, 81% of which are singletons. This sample comprised CD4+ or CD8+ T cells sorted from blood, obtained in a trial of the OX40 agonist ivuxolimab. All receptors come from an adult with an advanced solid tumor such as melanoma, head and neck, liver or kidney cancer.

V and J are TRBV19 and TRBJ2-3; D possibly corresponds to TRBD2 (6 bases). The CDR3 spans 12 residues. The germline V gene encodes CDR1 LNHDA and CDR2 SQIVND (reference sequence). Trimming removed 3 bases from V and 5 bases from J, with 6 bases in between. In DNA, the CDR3 is TGTGCCAGTAGTATCGGGGGAGATACGCAGTATTTT. It yields the protein CASSIGGDTQYF.

V usage is TRBV5-4 and J usage is TRBJ2-7; 12 bases line up with TRBD1. Looked up from germline, CDR1 is SGHNT and CDR2 is YYREEE (reference sequence). The CDR3 sequence is 13 residues long. V gave up 10 bases and J gave up 5 bases; unmatched junction bases: 7. CDR3 residues: CAGSGTGGDEQYF. The CDR3 bases are TGTGCCGGGAGCGGGACAGGGGGCGACGAGCAGTACTTC.

As DNA, the CDR3 is TGTGCCAGTAGTATAGGCGCTCTGGACAATGAGCAGTTCTTC. This encodes CASSIGALDNEQFF. V and J are TRBV19 and TRBJ2-1; D gene unclear. The CDR3 totals 14 residues. Trimming stripped 1 base from V and 5 bases from J, with 9 bases between. Per germline, CDR1 LNHDA and CDR2 SQIVND (reference sequence).

V usage is TRBV18 and J usage is TRBJ2-1, with D maybe TRBD2 (6 bases). The CDR3 runs 13 residues. The ends were cut back, 5 bases at V and 5 bases at J, with 10 bases in the middle. Per germline, CDR1 KGHSH and CDR2 LQKENI. CDR3 amino acids: CASSRTGDNEQFF. The CDR3 DNA is TGTGCCAGCTCAAGGACGGGGGACAATGAGCAGTTCTTC.

The genes are TRBV6-1 and TRBJ2-1; D is possibly TRBD2 (5 bases). The CDR3 contains 16 residues. V was shortened by 2 bases and J by 4 bases, with 15 bases between the two germline ends. Germline CDR1 and CDR2: MNHNS and SASEGT. The CDR3 coding sequence is TGTGCCAGCAGTGAATCCCCCGGCGGGCCTTACAATGAGCAGTTCTTC. It codes for CASSESPGGPYNEQFF.

The chain recombines TRBV7-3 with TRBJ2-3; no firm D call. The length of the CDR3 is 13 residues. Deletions cut 4 bases from V and 4 bases from J, with 9 bases between. In germline, CDR1 is SGHTA, CDR2 FQGTGA. CDR3 coding DNA: TGTGCCAGCAGCTCCCATATCTCAGATACGCAGTATTTT. Its translation: CASSSHISDTQYF.

The chain employs TRBV5-5 and TRBJ1-1; 7 nucleotides match TRBD1. CDR1 is SGHKS, CDR2 YYEKEE, per germline (reference sequence). CDR3 length: 16 residues. V trimming: 3 bases; J trimming: 0 bases; junction bases outside the gene matches: 8. The CDR3 nucleotides read TGTGCCAGCAGCTACCGAATGGGACAGTTGAACACTGAAGCTTTCTTT. Protein product: CASSYRMGQLNTEAFF.

This rearrangement joins TRBV5-4 to TRBJ1-1, with 8 positions matching TRBD1. CDR1 is SGHNT and CDR2 is YYREEE in the germline V gene (reference sequence). CDR3 size: 17 residues. The ends lost 3 bases at V and 1 base at J; junction bases unmatched: 11. CDR3 loop: CASSSRQGSPKNTEAFF. The CDR3 nucleotides are TGTGCCAGCAGCTCACGACAGGGGTCACCTAAGAACACTGAAGCTTTCTTT.

The chain uses TRBV5-4 and TRBJ2-7; D uncertain. The V end was cut by 0 bases, the J end by 6 bases, with 4 bases between. Germline V gene sequence: CDR1 SGHNT, CDR2 YYREEE (reference sequence). This CDR3 spans 11 amino acids. CDR3 protein: CASSLGAEQYF. The CDR3 bases are TGTGCCAGCAGCTTGGGGGCCGAGCAGTACTTC.

As for this clone: Other DNA sequences from this sample encode an identical CDR3 as well. The chain carries TRBV20-1 and TRBJ2-7, with unresolved D. The germline V and J ends were trimmed by 0 bases and 3 bases, with 3 bases remaining between them. CDR1 is DFQATT and CDR2 is SNEGSKA in the germline V gene (reference sequence). The CDR3 runs 11 residues. The CDR3 sequence: CSARDGYEQYF. The CDR3 bases are TGCAGTGCTAGAGATGGCTACGAGCAGTACTTC.

This chain connects TRBV30 to TRBJ1-2; D gene ambiguous. Trimming shortened V by 0 bases and J by 4 bases, and 9 bases separated the two germline ends. Germline CDR1 and CDR2: GTSNPN and SVGIG (reference sequence). The CDR3 spans 13 residues. CDR3 sequence reads: CAWSVSWVYGYTF. CDR3 DNA: TGTGCCTGGAGTGTAAGCTGGGTCTATGGCTACACCTTC.

J is TRBJ2-1 and V is TRBV2; the D is unclear. Looked up from germline, CDR1 is SNHLY and CDR2 is FYNNEI. V lost 5 bases to trimming and J lost 4 bases, with 3 bases between them. The CDR3 is 11 residues long. CDR3: CASSPYNEQFF. The CDR3 bases are TGTGCCAGCAGTCCATACAATGAGCAGTTCTTC. Combining the CDR3 with reference TRBV2 and TRBJ2-1 gives the whole variable domain EPEVTQTPSHQVTQMGQEVILRCVPISNHLYFYWYRQILGQKVEFLVSFYNNEISEKSEIFDDQFSVERPDGSNFTLKIRSTKLEDSAMYFCASSPYNEQFFGPGTRLTVL.

V and J are TRBV6-1 and TRBJ1-4, with 7 bases fitting TRBD1. The trim removed 1 base at V and 0 bases at J, leaving 11 bases unmatched. Germline CDR1 reads MNHNS; CDR2 reads SASEGT. The CDR3 contains 19 residues. CDR3 nucleotides: TGTGCCAGCAGTGAAGTAAGGGGGCTTGGTCTGGCAACTAATGAAAAACTGTTTTTT. Translated: CASSEVRGLGLATNEKLFF.